Listed here are 27 T cell receptor beta chains from one sample, sequenced in a study of cytomegalovirus exposure and HLA in healthy donors. The primer mix had 60 Vbeta and 13 Jbeta primers. This table comes from immunoSEQ multiplex PCR, and its TCRdb copy is limited to in-frame clones, with some not included. In the table there are about 120,000 clones, less than 85% of which are singletons. The sequenced material came from PBMCs. The receptors were gathered from a man in his forties or fifties in good health and CMV-seropositive.

The DNA of the CDR3 is TGTGCCAGCAGCCATTTTCAGCGGGAGTCGTACGAGCAGTACTTC. Translated: CASSHFQRESYEQYF. The gene calls are TRBV7-9 and TRBJ2-7; 8 positions match TRBD2. With 5 bases clipped from V and 4 bases from J, the junction kept 10 bases outside the gene matches. The CDR3 totals 15 residues. Germline loops: CDR1 SEHNR, CDR2 FQNEAQ (reference sequence).

This chain uses TRBV19 with TRBJ1-2, with D uncertain. Trimming stripped 9 bases from V and 2 bases from J, with 10 bases between. This CDR3 region has 12 residues. Germline CDR1 and CDR2: LNHDA and SQIVND (reference sequence). CDR3 sequence (DNA): TGTGCCAGCCTACAGAAGAACTATGGCTACACCTTC. Its protein is CASLQKNYGYTF.

The chain combines TRBV10-1 with TRBJ2-7; 9 nucleotides align to TRBD2. The V gene's germline CDR1 is WNHNN and CDR2 SYGVQD (reference sequence). CDR3 length equals 14 residues. The trim removed 4 bases at V and 5 bases at J, leaving 6 bases unmatched. The CDR3 is CASSAAGGTNEQYF. In DNA, the CDR3 is TGCGCCAGCAGTGCAGCGGGAGGAACCAACGAGCAGTACTTC.

The J gene is TRBJ1-1, the V gene TRBV6-1; perhaps TRBD1 as D (6 bases). The V gene lost 11 bases and the J gene lost 0 bases, with 16 bases spanning the gap. The CDR3 contains 14 residues. Germline V gene lookup returns CDR1 MNHNS and CDR2 SASEGT. Here the CDR3 DNA reads TGTGCCGCCAAGGAACAGGGATTGAACACTGAAGCTTTCTTT. Translating gives CAAKEQGLNTEAFF.

The count of this clone is one. The chain joins TRBV7-6 to TRBJ2-5, with D possibly being TRBD1 (6 bases). Trimming removed 7 bases at V and 1 base at J, with 10 bases between. Germline assignment: CDR1 SGHVS and CDR2 FNYEAQ. CDR3 length: 13 residues. The CDR3 spells CASKRQVQETQYF. DNA of the CDR3: TGTGCCAGCAAAAGACAGGTCCAAGAGACCCAGTACTTC.

The CDR3 reads CASSSMTGWGTDTQYF. The DNA of the CDR3 is TGTGCCAGCAGTTCGATGACAGGGTGGGGAACAGATACGCAGTATTTT. The rearrangement links TRBV6-6 to TRBJ2-3; 7 positions agree with TRBD1. This CDR3 is 16 amino acids long. Trimming at V came to 4 bases and at J to 3 bases, leaving 10 bases not matched to a gene. CDR1 and CDR2 (germline): MNHNY, SVGAGI (reference sequence).

This chain links TRBV25-1 with TRBJ2-3; TRBD2 is a possible D gene (5 bases). Germline V gene lookup returns CDR1 MGHDK and CDR2 SYGVNS. The CDR3 runs to 15 residues. Trimming cost V 3 bases and J 4 bases, with 14 bases left between them. CDR3 bases: TGTGCCAGCAGTGATCTACTAGAGGGTTCAGATACGCAGTATTTT. Its translation is CASSDLLEGSDTQYF.

The chain joins TRBV5-1 to TRBJ2-3, with D possibly matching TRBD1 (6 bases). V gave up 4 bases and J gave up 4 bases, with 19 bases separating them. The germline V gene has CDR1 SGHRS and CDR2 YFSETQ. The CDR3 has 16 residues. CDR3 region: CASSLPAQGISDTQYF. CDR3 sequence (DNA): TGCGCCAGCAGCCTACCCGCGCAGGGGATATCAGATACGCAGTATTTT.

This clone was detected a few times. V is TRBV27 and J is TRBJ2-7, with 8 bases matching TRBD2. V lost 5 bases and J lost 9; bases outside the gene matches: 6. The CDR3 covers 12 residues. Germline V CDR1 and CDR2: MNHEY, SMNVEV (reference sequence). Here the CDR3 DNA reads TGTGCCAGCAGTCCCAATAGCGGGGCGCAGTACTTC. This translates into CASSPNSGAQYF.

The chain employs TRBV27 and TRBJ2-6; TRBD2 is a possible D gene (5 bases). Germline CDR1 is MNHEY and CDR2 is SMNVEV (reference sequence). The CDR3 is 17 residues long. With 4 bases removed from V and 0 bases from J, the gap between germline ends came to 13 bases. Here the CDR3 DNA reads TGTGCCAGCAGTTCCCTCGGGGTCCCCTCTGGGGCCAACGTCCTGACTTTC. Translating gives CASSSLGVPSGANVLTF.

The sample holds a few counts of this clone. The rearrangement joins TRBV5-1 to TRBJ2-1, with D possibly matching TRBD2 (5 bases). V shed 4 bases and J shed 0 bases, with 14 bases lying between them. Germline lookup yields CDR1 SGHRS and CDR2 YFSETQ. The length of the CDR3 is 16 residues. Written as DNA, the CDR3 is TGCGCCAGCAGCCGAGAGGGCACTAGCTCCTACAATGAGCAGTTCTTC. Translating it yields CASSREGTSSYNEQFF.

This chain links TRBV21-1 with TRBJ1-4; the tabulated D call, TRBD1, remains unverified against the DNA. TRBV21-1 represents a pseudogene. The CDR3 spans 13 residues. CDR3 sequence (DNA): TGTGCCAGCAAAGGGGGTGATGGTGAAAAACTGTTTTTT. This gives the protein CASKGGDGEKLFF.

V gene TRBV7-2 combines with J gene TRBJ2-7; weak D call: TRBD2 (6 bases). Between the trimmed V and J ends, which lost 3 bases and 4 bases, there was a span of 16 bases. The CDR3 sequence is 15 residues long. Germline V gene lookup returns CDR1 SGHTA and CDR2 FQGNSA. CDR3 coding DNA: TGTGCCAGCAGCTTGGAGGGCGTGATTCAATACGAGCAGTACTTC. It specifies CASSLEGVIQYEQYF.

This chain connects TRBV11-3 to TRBJ2-2; 9 bases are shared with TRBD1. Per germline, CDR1 SGHNT and CDR2 YENEEA. V dropped 4 bases and J dropped 4; count of bases not matched to a gene: 7. This CDR3 comprises 16 residues. The DNA of the CDR3 is TGTGCCAGCAGCTCTTCCGGGACAGGGCCCACCGGGGAGCTGTTTTTT. It specifies CASSSSGTGPTGELFF.

The V call is TRBV9, the J call TRBJ2-1, with D perhaps matching TRBD2 (6 bases). The CDR3 sequence is 15 residues long. CDR1 is SGDLS, CDR2 YYNGEE, per germline. V was pared by 3 bases and J by 0 bases, with 10 bases between. CDR3 in amino acids: CASSGGLFSYNEQFF. CDR3 in DNA: TGTGCCAGCAGCGGGGGACTCTTCTCCTACAATGAGCAGTTCTTC.

This chain uses TRBV5-1 with TRBJ2-7; 8 bases fit TRBD2. V trimming: 2 bases; J trimming: 2 bases; junction bases outside the gene matches: 3. Germline lookup yields CDR1 SGHRS and CDR2 YFSETQ. This CDR3 region has 14 residues. This CDR3 is CASSLGSGAYEQYF. In DNA form, the CDR3 reads TGCGCCAGCAGCTTAGGTAGCGGGGCCTACGAGCAGTACTTC.

CDR3 protein: CASRLNRGEQYF. In DNA, the CDR3 is TGTGCCAGCAGACTTAACAGGGGGGAGCAGTACTTC. The chain joins TRBV6-1 to TRBJ2-7; 8 positions match TRBD1. The junction had 5 bases not matched to a gene; V was cut back by 6 bases and J by 7 bases. From germline, CDR1 is MNHNS and CDR2 SASEGT. CDR3 length equals 12 residues.

This clone was seen only a few times. The chain has TRBV4-1 and TRBJ2-7; D is perhaps TRBD1 (5 bases). The ends were cut back, 9 bases at V and 8 bases at J, with 35 bases in the middle. Germline V gene lookup returns CDR1 MGHRA and CDR2 YSYEKL. The CDR3 sequence is 18 residues long. CDR3 sequence: CARVNQGFPAFLRFKQYF. CDR3 nucleotide sequence: TGCGCCAGAGTAAACCAGGGTTTTCCGGCCTTCCTCCGGTTTAAGCAGTACTTC.

The J gene is TRBJ1-1, the V gene TRBV2; 7 bases map to TRBD1. Germline V gene data show CDR1 as SNHLY and CDR2 as FYNNEI. This CDR3 is 14 amino acids long. The junction had 9 bases not matched to a gene; V was cut back by 4 bases and J by 7 bases. The CDR3 region has the DNA TGTGCCAGCAGTGGACAGGGCGTCGGGCATGAAGCTTTCTTT. Its protein is CASSGQGVGHEAFF.

This clone showed up just a few times. This sequence joins TRBV7-9 and TRBJ1-1, with no clear D. With 3 bases removed from V and 0 bases from J, the gap between germline ends came to 5 bases. Germline CDR1 SEHNR, CDR2 FQNEAQ (reference sequence). The CDR3 sequence is 13 residues long. The CDR3 sequence is CASSFIMNTEAFF. The CDR3 region has the DNA TGTGCCAGCAGCTTTATTATGAACACTGAAGCTTTCTTT.

This clone was seen a handful of times. CDR3 DNA sequence: TGTGCCAGCAGTGAACTAGGGAGGGGTAGAAGCACAGATACGCAGTATTTT. Translated, it gives CASSELGRGRSTDTQYF. The gene calls are TRBV2 and TRBJ2-3; 7 bases align to TRBD2. The junction had 8 bases not matched to a gene; V was cut back by 2 bases and J by 0 bases. The CDR3 has 17 residues. Germline-derived CDR1 and CDR2 are SNHLY and FYNNEI.

The genes are TRBV11-2 and TRBJ2-2; 7 bases fit TRBD1. The CDR3 runs 16 residues. Germline V gene sequence: CDR1 SGHAT, CDR2 FQNNGV. V shed 2 bases and J 0 bases; nucleotides not matched to a gene: 3. Here the CDR3 reads CASSLTTGSNTGELFF. The DNA of the CDR3 is TGTGCCAGCAGCTTAACGACAGGGTCGAACACCGGGGAGCTGTTTTTT. Combining the CDR3 with reference TRBV11-2 and TRBJ2-2 gives the whole variable domain EAGVAQSPRYKIIEKRQSVAFWCNPISGHATLYWYQQILGQGPKLLIQFQNNGVVDDSQLPKDRFSAERLKGVDSTLKIQPAKLEDSAVYLCASSLTTGSNTGELFFGEGSRLTVL.

In its sample, this clone was seen once. V usage is TRBV28 and J usage is TRBJ2-5; tentatively, D is TRBD2 (6 bases). This CDR3 has 13 residues. The germline V and J ends were trimmed by 6 bases and 5 bases, with 13 bases remaining between them. Germline-derived CDR1 and CDR2 are MDHEN and SYDVKM. The CDR3: CASSSLGRETQYF. Here the CDR3 DNA reads TGTGCCAGCAGCTCTCTAGGGAGGGAGACCCAGTACTTC.

This chain links TRBV7-9 with TRBJ2-6, with D perhaps TRBD1 (6 bases). The CDR3 loop spans 18 amino acids. Trimming took 1 base from V and 4 from J, leaving 17 bases between them. The germline gives CDR1 SEHNR, CDR2 FQNEAQ (reference sequence). The DNA of the CDR3 is TGTGCCAGCAGCTTAGATACTAACAGGGAGTACGGGGCCAACGTCCTGACTTTC. This sequence encodes CASSLDTNREYGANVLTF.

V usage is TRBV7-9 and J usage is TRBJ2-6, with TRBD2 identical over 7 bases. This CDR3 has 17 amino acids. J gave up 2 bases and V 8 bases, and 12 bases lay outside the gene matches. The germline V gene has CDR1 SEHNR and CDR2 FQNEAQ (reference sequence). The CDR3 DNA sequence: TGTGCCAGCCCCCCTCGGGGAGGGATCGCTGGGGCCAACGTCCTGACTTTC. Translating gives CASPPRGGIAGANVLTF. Full variable domain (rest looked up from reference TRBV7-9 and TRBJ2-6): DTGVSQNPRHKITKRGQNVTFRCDPISEHNRLYWYRQTLGQGPEFLTYFQNEAQLEKSRLLSDRFSAERPKGSFSTLEIQRTEQGDSAMYLCASPPRGGIAGANVLTFGAGSRLTVL.

The rearrangement joins TRBV5-6 to TRBJ2-1; 7 bases are shared with TRBD1. The CDR3 runs to 15 residues. Trimming cost V 4 bases and J 4 bases; bases outside gene matches: 8. Germline V CDR1 and CDR2: SGHDT, YYEEEE. In DNA form, the CDR3 reads TGTGCCAGCAGCCGGACAGGTCCGCTTTACAATGAGCAGTTCTTC. This codes for CASSRTGPLYNEQFF.

Details on this clone: One junction end disagrees with the germline gene, perhaps due to a read error. This chain links TRBV7-9 with TRBJ2-3; 8 nucleotides line up with TRBD2. This CDR3 contains 17 residues. Looked up from germline, CDR1 is SEHNR and CDR2 is FQNEAQ (reference sequence). The CDR3 sequence: CSSSSRGGRVSTDTQYF. CDR3 nucleotide sequence: TGTTCCAGCAGCTCCCGGGGGGGAAGGGTGAGCACAGATACGCAGTATTTT.